Sequencing of this T cell receptor (beta chain) was carried out in a study of CD8 T cells in Susac syndrome. The wider study: Patients with Susac syndrome had blood drawn and were at that point therapy-naive, on corticosteroids, or on intravenous immunoglobulin alone. General study points: In Susac syndrome, the CD4+ T cell repertoires did not show clonal expansion.

For this clonotype: Its specificity is not known.

Peripheral blood CD8+ and CD4+ T cells were profiled by TCR beta sequencing. This CDR3 is 14 amino acids long. V was trimmed by 3 bases and J by 7 bases, leaving 13 bases between them. The germline CDR1 and CDR2 sequences are LGHNA and YSLEER. The RNA, about 0.45 to 1 ug, was put through reverse transcription using random hexamers. TCRdb re-analysed the immunoSEQ multiplex PCR reads in MiXCR, keeping a single row per CDR3 protein. The sample includes 85,000 to 95,000 distinct CDR3 sequences, roughly 94% of them seen just once. The sequenced sample consisted of CD4+ T cells from PBMCs. The origin of this receptor is a human donor with Susac syndrome. The chain has TRBV4-3 and TRBJ1-5, with a tentative D call TRBD1 (5 bases). The CDR3 sequence: CASSQVWGVQPQHF. The CDR3 coding sequence is TGCGCCAGCAGCCAGGTGTGGGGGGTACAGCCCCAGCATTTT.